The source of this T cell receptor (beta chain) is a study of Graves' ophthalmopathy and Graves' hyperthyroidism. For the study at large: Peripheral blood was collected at initial diagnosis, before any treatment.

Scientists amplified the TCR beta CDR3 regions from RNA transcripts. HTBI-primed first-round RT-PCR preceded second-round multiplex PCR. A single record per CDR3 protein comes from TCRdb applying MiXCR to the multiplex PCR reads. Among some 250,000 distinct CDR3 sequences listed, around 42% were seen once. Enrollment excluded any patients with other autoimmune diseases, uncontrolled infections, pregnancy or lactation. A diagnosis was made from clinical symptoms together with serum thyroxine, TRAb, thyroid ultrasound and orbital computed tomography. Germline values: CDR1 SQVTM, CDR2 ANQGSEA. The length of the CDR3 is 11 residues.

This chain uses TRBV29-1 with TRBJ2-7, with D possibly being TRBD1 (6 bases). The end of the DNA is better explained by TRBJ2-1, so the J call may be wrong. The TCR comes from an adult man with Graves' ophthalmopathy. The material sequenced was peripheral blood. CDR3 sequence: CSAEDSDEQFF. DNA for the CDR3: TGCAGCGCCGAGGACAGCGATGAGCAGTTCTTC.